What follows are 25 T cell receptor beta chains derived from one specimen sequenced in a study of STAT5B mutations in CD4+ large granular lymphocyte leukemia. Sequencing was performed with immunoSEQ multiplex PCR; in TCRdb, only in-frame clones are kept and a portion is missing. The sample lists about 48,000 clones, 70% seen once, with 1.5% to 1.9% in the top ten. Sequencing input: CD4+ T cells from blood buffy coats. These TCRs come from a human donor in good health.

The V and J genes are TRBV7-2 and TRBJ2-3, with 7 bases identical to TRBD1. The V gene end was trimmed by 5 bases and the J gene end by 0 bases; junction bases not matched to a gene: 2. Germline CDR1 is SGHTA and CDR2 is FQGNSA. This CDR3 comprises 14 residues. In DNA form, the CDR3 reads TGTGCCAGCAGCCCACAGGGGAGCACAGATACGCAGTATTTT. This translates into CASSPQGSTDTQYF.

The chain links TRBV18 to TRBJ1-6, with 10 bases aligning to TRBD1. The CDR3 contains 14 residues. Trimming took 5 bases from V and 7 from J; bases not matched to a gene: 2. Germline assignment: CDR1 KGHSH and CDR2 LQKENI. The CDR3 spells CASSSGQGNSPLHF. The CDR3 DNA is TGTGCCAGCTCATCGGGACAGGGGAATTCACCCCTCCACTTT.

The V and J genes are TRBV6-5 and TRBJ1-1; no firm D call. The CDR3 has 13 amino acids. CDR1 is MNHEY, CDR2 SVGAGI, per germline. Trimming took off 7 bases at V and 1 base at J, with 10 bases between the two ends. CDR3 region: CASISGANTEAFF. The CDR3 nucleotides read TGTGCCAGCATCTCGGGAGCGAACACTGAAGCTTTCTTT.

This chain joins TRBV29-1 and TRBJ1-4; D gene unclear. V gave up 7 bases and J gave up 11 bases, with 14 bases separating them. This CDR3 is 11 amino acids long. Germline CDR1 and CDR2: SQVTM and ANQGSEA. This chain's CDR3 is CSAGGQAKLFF. CDR3 in DNA: TGCAGCGCCGGTGGGCAGGCCAAACTGTTTTTT. Full variable domain (remainder filled in from reference TRBV29-1 and TRBJ1-4): SAVISQKPSRDICQRGTSLTIQCQVDSQVTMMFWYRQQPGQSLTLIATANQGSEATYESGFVIDKFPISRPNLTFSTLTVSNMSPEDSSIYLCSAGGQAKLFFGSGTQLSVL.

This clone appeared a few times. The CDR3 is CASSVEDVSEKLFF. The CDR3 bases are TGTGCCAGCAGCGTAGAGGACGTTAGCGAAAAACTGTTTTTT. The chain is built from TRBV9 and TRBJ1-4; D remains unclear. Germline V gives CDR1 SGDLS, CDR2 YYNGEE. V shed 0 bases and J shed 8 bases, with 11 bases lying between them. This CDR3 contains 14 residues.

This clone was seen only once. The chain couples TRBV5-6 to TRBJ2-5; 7 nucleotides match TRBD2. This CDR3 has 15 residues. From germline, CDR1 is SGHDT and CDR2 YYEEEE. J was trimmed by 3 bases and V by 0 bases; bases with no gene match: 5. CDR3 protein: CASSLVGGNKETQYF. The CDR3 region has the DNA TGTGCCAGCAGCTTGGTGGGGGGGAACAAAGAGACCCAGTACTTC.

The rearrangement joins TRBV15 to TRBJ2-7; 10 bases are a match to TRBD2. The CDR3 is made up of 16 amino acids. The V segment lost 2 bases and the J segment 3 bases; nucleotides outside the gene matches: 7. CDR1 and CDR2 (germline): LNHNV, YYDKDF (reference sequence). DNA for the CDR3: TGTGCCACCAGCAGAACTAGCGGGGCCCTTAGCTACGAGCAGTACGTC. It is translated as CATSRTSGALSYEQYV.

V and J are TRBV11-3 and TRBJ2-7; possibly TRBD2 for D (5 bases). Germline V gene data show CDR1 as SGHNT and CDR2 as YENEEA. V was trimmed by 1 base and J by 6 bases, leaving 7 bases between them. This CDR3 is built from 12 residues. The CDR3 loop is CASSLGGREQYF. The CDR3, as DNA: TGTGCCAGCAGCTTAGGAGGGCGCGAGCAGTACTTC.

This clone was counted a few times. The chain uses TRBV9 and TRBJ1-2, with D unresolved. This CDR3 is 14 amino acids long. Germline values: CDR1 SGDLS, CDR2 YYNGEE. Trimming cost V 2 bases and J 2 bases, with 10 bases left between them. CDR3 in amino acids: CASSVTSTNYGYTF. Written as DNA, the CDR3 is TGTGCCAGCAGCGTGACCAGTACCAACTATGGCTACACCTTC.

This clone was recorded once. The J gene is TRBJ1-5, the V gene TRBV6-6; the D is unclear. The CDR3 runs to 15 residues. Germline loops: CDR1 MNHNY, CDR2 SVGAGI (reference sequence). V shed 5 bases and J shed 0 bases, with 11 bases lying between them. The CDR3 is CASSRDRNSNQPQHF. Here the CDR3 DNA reads TGTGCCAGCAGTAGAGACCGCAATAGCAATCAGCCCCAGCATTTT.

This chain uses TRBV2 with TRBJ1-2; no clear D gene. Looked up from germline, CDR1 is SNHLY and CDR2 is FYNNEI. The CDR3 has 12 amino acids. Trimming stripped 2 bases from V and 7 bases from J, with 8 bases between. The CDR3 sequence is CASSEPAGGYTF. DNA of the CDR3: TGTGCCAGCAGTGAACCAGCGGGTGGCTACACCTTC.

The rearrangement joins TRBV10-3 to TRBJ1-6; no clear D. This CDR3 has 13 amino acids. Germline CDR1 and CDR2: ENHRY and SYGVKD. V shed 0 bases and J shed 8 bases, with 5 bases lying between them. In DNA form, the CDR3 reads TGTGCCATCAGTGAGTCGGGCGATTCACCCCTCCACTTT. This encodes CAISESGDSPLHF.

This clone was seen more than once but under ten times. The chain recombines TRBV30 with TRBJ1-2; D gene uncertain. The germline V gene has CDR1 GTSNPN and CDR2 SVGIG (reference sequence). The length of the CDR3 is 11 residues. Trimming pared 0 bases from V and 7 bases from J, leaving 6 bases between. The CDR3 loop is CAWSVLGGYTF. CDR3 DNA sequence: TGTGCCTGGAGTGTACTGGGTGGCTACACCTTC.

V gene TRBV28 combines with J gene TRBJ1-6; no clear D. This CDR3 region has 13 residues. V was cut by 4 bases and J by 10 bases, with 11 bases left in between. CDR1 MDHEN and CDR2 SYDVKM come from the germline V gene. The CDR3 bases are TGTGCCAGCAGTTGGGAGGGTAGGTCACCCCTCCACTTT. It yields the protein CASSWEGRSPLHF. Filled out from reference TRBV28 and TRBJ1-6, the complete variable domain reads DVKVTQSSRYLVKRTGEKVFLECVQDMDHENMFWYRQDPGLGLRLIYFSYDVKMKEKGDIPEGYSVSREKKERFSLILESASTNQTSMYLCASSWEGRSPLHFGNGTRLTVT.

The chain recombines TRBV7-2 with TRBJ2-7; D possibly corresponds to TRBD2 (6 bases). CDR1 is SGHTA and CDR2 is FQGNSA in the germline V gene. V was shortened by 2 bases and J by 3 bases, with 14 bases between the two germline ends. The CDR3 has 15 residues. CDR3 sequence (DNA): TGTGCCAGCAGCTTATCGGGTCGGGGGAACTACGAGCAGTACGTC. As protein: CASSLSGRGNYEQYV.

This clone has more than one count but fewer than ten. The CDR3 DNA follows: TGCGCCAGCAGCCAAGATCCCTTAGCGGGGGGGTATTGGGATGAGCAGTTCTTC. This codes for CASSQDPLAGGYWDEQFF. The chain joins TRBV4-1 to TRBJ2-1; TRBD2 matches at 11 bases. The CDR3 covers 18 residues. Germline V gene sequence: CDR1 MGHRA, CDR2 YSYEKL. V lost 0 bases, J lost 8 bases, and 12 bases stayed unmatched.

The chain is built from TRBV18 and TRBJ2-5, with 11 bases fitting TRBD2. The CDR3 is 16 amino acids. V trimming: 6 bases; J trimming: 3 bases; junction bases outside the gene matches: 9. CDR1 and CDR2 (germline): KGHSH, LQKENI. The DNA for the CDR3 is TGTGCCAGCTCCCCCACCCTAGCGGGGGGTGAAGAGACCCAGTACTTC. Translated, it gives CASSPTLAGGEETQYF.

J is TRBJ2-7 and V is TRBV19; 9 bases fit TRBD2. The CDR3 totals 14 residues. Germline CDR1 and CDR2: LNHDA and SQIVND (reference sequence). J gave up 5 bases and V 3 bases, and 5 bases lay outside the gene matches. CDR3 region: CASSMGREGDEQYF. DNA for the CDR3: TGTGCCAGTAGTATGGGGCGGGAGGGCGACGAGCAGTACTTC.

Turning to this clone: Other DNA sequences in the same sample also yield this CDR3. V usage is TRBV18 and J usage is TRBJ1-4; D may be TRBD1 (5 bases). V lost 3 bases and J 0 bases, leaving 5 bases between the germline ends. In germline, CDR1 is KGHSH, CDR2 LQKENI. The CDR3 runs to 14 residues. The chain's CDR3 is CASSPGATNEKLFF. CDR3 nucleotides: TGTGCCAGCTCACCGGGGGCAACTAATGAAAAACTGTTTTTT.

The V gene is TRBV19, the J gene TRBJ2-5; 7 nucleotides line up with TRBD1. Looked up from germline, CDR1 is LNHDA and CDR2 is SQIVND (reference sequence). V gave up 5 bases and J gave up 3 bases; unmatched junction bases: 3. The CDR3 is made up of 13 amino acids. The CDR3 DNA is TGTGCCAGTAGTGATACAGGGGAAGAGACCCAGTACTTC. Amino acids: CASSDTGEETQYF.

CDR3 amino acids: CASSSKRRLNTGELFF. Written as DNA, the CDR3 is TGTGCCAGCAGCTCCAAAAGGAGACTGAACACCGGGGAGCTGTTTTTT. The V and J genes are TRBV21-1 and TRBJ2-2; no DNA check was done on the table's D call, TRBD2. TRBV21-1 is a pseudogene. The CDR3 totals 16 residues.

The chain carries TRBV2 and TRBJ1-1, with 7 positions matching TRBD1. The CDR3 extends over 13 amino acids. Germline values: CDR1 SNHLY, CDR2 FYNNEI. V trimming: 6 bases; J trimming: 6 bases; junction bases outside the gene matches: 7. The CDR3 DNA reads TGTGCCAGCAGAGCACAGGGGATCCCTGAAGCTTTCTTT. Translated, it gives CASRAQGIPEAFF.

CDR3 in DNA: TGTGCCACCAGCAGAGGACCTTACGAGCAGTACTTC. Translated: CATSRGPYEQYF. The chain is built from TRBV15 and TRBJ2-7; D gene uncertain. Trimming stripped 1 base from V and 4 bases from J, with 5 bases between. Germline CDR1 reads LNHNV; CDR2 reads YYDKDF (reference sequence). This CDR3 has 12 amino acids.

The V gene is TRBV18, the J gene TRBJ2-1; the D is unclear. Looked up from germline, CDR1 is KGHSH and CDR2 is LQKENI. CDR3 size: 13 residues. Trimming removed 2 bases from V and 6 bases from J, with 8 bases in between. CDR3 sequence reads: CASSPRNLNEQFF. Here the CDR3 DNA reads TGTGCCAGCTCACCAAGGAACCTCAATGAGCAGTTCTTC.

The V and J genes are TRBV7-9 and TRBJ2-5; possibly TRBD1 for D (6 bases). V lost 5 bases and J 4 bases, leaving 11 bases between the germline ends. The germline gives CDR1 SEHNR, CDR2 FQNEAQ (reference sequence). The CDR3 runs to 13 residues. The chain's CDR3 is CASSPQGRETQYF. CDR3 coding DNA: TGTGCCAGCAGCCCACAGGGCCGAGAGACCCAGTACTTC.